The next 12 T cell receptor beta chains were all read from a single sample in a study of radiation and T cells in renal cell carcinoma. The time point denotes: blood 2 weeks post-SBRT. Specified treatment: 15 Gy SBRT to primary tumor, nephrectomy 4 weeks later. Clones were read by immunoSEQ multiplex PCR, and TCRdb kept only the in-frame ones, dropping some. The profile shows about 49,000 clones, 75% to 85% of them singletons. This specimen consisted of blood, obtained from a patient whose treatment included radiotherapy and nephrectomy. The receptors were sampled from a woman aged 70-85 years with renal cell carcinoma.

This clone was observed a single time. This chain connects TRBV5-1 to TRBJ2-1; no reliable D call. Between the trimmed V and J ends, which lost 0 bases and 2 bases, there was a span of 12 bases. Germline CDR1 reads SGHRS; CDR2 reads YFSETQ. The CDR3 is 16 amino acids. The CDR3 DNA follows: TGCGCCAGCAGCTTGGTTGGCTATGGGGCCTACAATGAGCAGTTCTTC. This encodes CASSLVGYGAYNEQFF.

This rearrangement joins TRBV10-3 to TRBJ2-1; 13 bases fit TRBD2. The CDR3 sequence is 15 residues long. Germline CDR1 is ENHRY and CDR2 is SYGVKD. J gave up 6 bases and V 5 bases, and 4 bases lay outside the gene matches. The CDR3 DNA is TGTGCCATCAGTCCGACTAGCGGGAGGCTCAATGAGCAGTTCTTC. It encodes CAISPTSGRLNEQFF.

The chain employs TRBV4-2 and TRBJ1-5, with a possible D match to TRBD1 (6 bases). This CDR3 has 15 residues. The V gene's germline CDR1 is LGHNA and CDR2 YNFKEQ. The germline V and J ends were trimmed by 4 bases and 2 bases, with 12 bases remaining between them. The CDR3 nucleotides are TGTGCCAGCAGCCGGACAGACCAGGGCAATCAGCCCCAGCATTTT. Protein sequence: CASSRTDQGNQPQHF.

The chain couples TRBV6-5 to TRBJ1-2; the D is unclear. The V gene's germline CDR1 is MNHEY and CDR2 SVGAGI. V was trimmed by 11 bases and J by 2 bases, leaving 12 bases between them. CDR3 length: 12 amino acids. CDR3 nucleotide sequence: TGTGCCGTACTTAGGCAAAACTATGGCTACACCTTC. Protein: CAVLRQNYGYTF.

V is TRBV10-1 and J is TRBJ2-2; the match to TRBD1 covers 9 bases. V was clipped by 6 bases and J by 7 bases; unmatched bases: 6. Germline CDR1 is WNHNN and CDR2 is SYGVQD (reference sequence). CDR3 length equals 14 residues. Here the CDR3 reads CASSLQGARGELFF. In DNA form, the CDR3 reads TGCGCCAGCAGCTTACAGGGGGCCCGCGGGGAGCTGTTTTTT.

The genes are TRBV7-2 and TRBJ2-1; tentatively, D is TRBD1 (6 bases). The V end lost 5 bases, the J end lost 4 bases, and 15 bases lay between the germline ends. CDR3 size: 15 residues. CDR1 and CDR2 (germline): SGHTA, FQGNSA. CDR3 amino acids: CASSHEGTNYNEQFF. The CDR3 DNA reads TGTGCCAGCAGCCATGAGGGGACAAATTACAATGAGCAGTTCTTC.

The V and J genes are TRBV19 and TRBJ1-4; no definite D call. CDR3 length: 13 residues. Germline-derived CDR1 and CDR2 are LNHDA and SQIVND (reference sequence). The ends were cut back, 9 bases at V and 0 bases at J, with 8 bases in the middle. DNA of the CDR3: TGTGCCAGCTCACTAGCAACTAATGAAAAACTGTTTTTT. This sequence encodes CASSLATNEKLFF.

The rearrangement joins TRBV7-6 to TRBJ2-2; D could derive from TRBD1 or TRBD2 (5 bases each). The germline V gene has CDR1 SGHVS and CDR2 FNYEAQ. The CDR3 totals 19 residues. Deletions cut 6 bases from V and 2 bases from J, with 25 bases between. The CDR3: CASRAQGRKARANTGELFF. DNA for the CDR3: TGTGCCAGCAGGGCTCAGGGCAGGAAAGCGAGGGCCAACACCGGGGAGCTGTTTTTT.

The chain links TRBV7-8 to TRBJ2-2; TRBD2 matches 7 bases. CDR1 SGHVS and CDR2 FQNEAQ come from the germline V gene. The CDR3 sequence is 16 residues long. The J segment lost 9 bases and the V segment lost 5 bases, leaving 15 bases of the junction unmatched. In DNA, the CDR3 is TGTGCCAGCAGCCACGGACTCGGGCGGGAGACCCGGGAGCTGTTTTTT. This encodes CASSHGLGRETRELFF.

This chain joins TRBV2 and TRBJ1-2; tentative D call: TRBD1 (5 bases). The CDR3 has 14 amino acids. The V gene lost 5 bases and the J gene lost 1 base, with 11 bases spanning the gap. Per the germline V gene, CDR1 is SNHLY and CDR2 is FYNNEI. This CDR3 is CASSSYQGNYGYTF. CDR3 nucleotides: TGTGCCAGCAGTTCGTACCAGGGTAACTATGGCTACACCTTC. The whole variable domain, remainder taken from reference TRBV2 and TRBJ1-2, is EPEVTQTPSHQVTQMGQEVILRCVPISNHLYFYWYRQILGQKVEFLVSFYNNEISEKSEIFDDQFSVERPDGSNFTLKIRSTKLEDSAMYFCASSSYQGNYGYTFGSGTRLTVV.

The chain employs TRBV6-6 and TRBJ2-7; 7 nucleotides agree with TRBD1. CDR3 length equals 13 residues. J gave up 4 bases and V 7 bases, and 7 bases lay outside the gene matches. Looked up from germline, CDR1 is MNHNY and CDR2 is SVGAGI (reference sequence). The CDR3 region has the DNA TGTGCCAGCAACCACGGGACAGCATACGAGCAGTACTTC. Its protein product is CASNHGTAYEQYF.

This chain links TRBV19 with TRBJ2-3, with D perhaps matching TRBD2 (6 bases). Trimming left V 6 bases short and J 4 bases short, with 14 bases between. The CDR3 has 14 amino acids. CDR1 LNHDA and CDR2 SQIVND come from the germline V gene (reference sequence). The CDR3 here is CASSQSGSADTQYF. The DNA of the CDR3 is TGTGCCAGTAGCCAAAGCGGGTCTGCAGATACGCAGTATTTT.